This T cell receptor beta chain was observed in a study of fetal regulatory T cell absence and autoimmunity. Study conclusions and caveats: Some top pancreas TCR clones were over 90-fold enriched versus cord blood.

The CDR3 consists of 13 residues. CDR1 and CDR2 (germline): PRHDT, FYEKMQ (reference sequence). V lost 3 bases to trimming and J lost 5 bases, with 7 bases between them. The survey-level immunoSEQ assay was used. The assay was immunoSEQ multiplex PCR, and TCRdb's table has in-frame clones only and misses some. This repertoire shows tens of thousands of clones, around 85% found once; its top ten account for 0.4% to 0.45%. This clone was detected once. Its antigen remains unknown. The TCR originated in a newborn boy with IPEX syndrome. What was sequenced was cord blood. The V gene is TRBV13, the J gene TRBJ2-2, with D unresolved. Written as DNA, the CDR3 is TGTGCCAGCAGCTTCTTGGCGACCGGGGAGCTGTTTTTT. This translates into CASSFLATGELFF.